The 5 T cell receptor beta chains listed next were all sequenced from one sample in a study. A single record per CDR3 protein comes from TCRdb applying MiXCR to the 5' RACE reads. Of tens of thousands of distinct CDR3 sequences listed, approximately 25% are singletons. Sequencing input: memory CD4+ T cells sorted from blood. Indicated subset: memory CD4+ T cells, CD4+CD45RO+CD25-. The receptor source for this set is a female donor with breast cancer.

In regard to this clonotype: A much larger clone differs by one base, so this may be a read error. CDR3 DNA: TGTGCCAGCAGCTACACCGACCTTCTCACAGATACGCAGTATTTT. Translated: CASSYTDLLTDTQYF. The gene calls are TRBV7-6 and TRBJ2-3; D gene ambiguous. The length of the CDR3 is 15 residues. From germline, CDR1 is SGHVS and CDR2 FNYEAQ. V lost 4 bases and J lost 2, with 13 bases in between.

The rearrangement links TRBV5-1 to TRBJ1-5; weak D call: TRBD1 (6 bases). Germline CDR1 SGHRS, CDR2 YFSETQ. The CDR3 has 16 residues. V lost 4 bases to trimming and J lost 5 bases, with 19 bases between them. The CDR3 DNA reads as TGCGCCAGCAGCGCGGGAGGGCCAGGGGCAGATCAGCCCCAGCATTTT. This sequence encodes CASSAGGPGADQPQHF.

The chain uses TRBV14 and TRBJ2-1, with D hard to call. Germline V gives CDR1 SGHDN, CDR2 FVKESK. This CDR3 has 15 amino acids. Trimming took 8 bases from V and 2 from J, leaving 16 bases between them. In DNA, the CDR3 is TGTGCCAGCCGGCCTCGGAGTACCGCCTACAATGAGCAGTTCTTC. Translating gives CASRPRSTAYNEQFF.

The DNA for the CDR3 is TGCGCCAGCACGCCACTGGGCGGGAGTAGGACAGATACGCAGTATTTT. Amino acid sequence: CASTPLGGSRTDTQYF. The chain joins TRBV4-1 to TRBJ2-3; 7 bases fit TRBD2. J lost 3 bases, V lost 7 bases, and 13 bases had no gene match. Germline CDR1 and CDR2: MGHRA and YSYEKL. This CDR3 spans 16 amino acids.

As for this clonotype: This may be a read error, as it is one base from a much larger clone. V gene TRBV9 combines with J gene TRBJ2-7; 9 bases agree with TRBD1. Germline values: CDR1 SGDLS, CDR2 YYNGEE. There are 15 residues in the CDR3. The chain's CDR3 is CASSVGTGPSDEQYF. Written as DNA, the CDR3 is TGTGCCAGCAGCGTCGGGACAGGGCCCTCCGACGAGCAGTACTTC.